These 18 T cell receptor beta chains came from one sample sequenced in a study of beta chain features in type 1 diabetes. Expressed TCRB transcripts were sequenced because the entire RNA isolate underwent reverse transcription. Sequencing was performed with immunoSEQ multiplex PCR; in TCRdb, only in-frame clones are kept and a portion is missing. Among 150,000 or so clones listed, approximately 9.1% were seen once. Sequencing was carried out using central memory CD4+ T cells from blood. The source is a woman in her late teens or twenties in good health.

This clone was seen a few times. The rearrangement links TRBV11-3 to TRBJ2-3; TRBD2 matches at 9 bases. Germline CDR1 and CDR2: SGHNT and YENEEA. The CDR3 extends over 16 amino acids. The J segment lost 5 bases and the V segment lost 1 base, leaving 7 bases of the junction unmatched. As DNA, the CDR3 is TGTGCCAGCAGCTTAGCCCCTAGCGGGAACGGAGATACGCAGTATTTT. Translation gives CASSLAPSGNGDTQYF.

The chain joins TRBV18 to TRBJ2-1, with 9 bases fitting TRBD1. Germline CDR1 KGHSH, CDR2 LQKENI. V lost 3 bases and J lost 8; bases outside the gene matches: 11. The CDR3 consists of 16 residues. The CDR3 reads CASSPPAGQGKDEQFF. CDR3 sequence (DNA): TGTGCCAGCTCACCCCCCGCGGGACAGGGAAAGGATGAGCAGTTCTTC.

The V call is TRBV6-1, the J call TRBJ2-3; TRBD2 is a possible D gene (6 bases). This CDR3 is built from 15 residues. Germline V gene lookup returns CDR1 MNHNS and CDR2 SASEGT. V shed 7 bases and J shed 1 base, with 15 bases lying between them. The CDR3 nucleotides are TGTGCCAGCACCCCGTGGCGGGGCGGCACAGATACGCAGTATTTT. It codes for CASTPWRGGTDTQYF.

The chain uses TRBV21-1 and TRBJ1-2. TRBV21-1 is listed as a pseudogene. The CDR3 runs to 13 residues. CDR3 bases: TGTGCCAGCAGCAAAGGATCGCGGTATGGCTACACCTTC. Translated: CASSKGSRYGYTF.

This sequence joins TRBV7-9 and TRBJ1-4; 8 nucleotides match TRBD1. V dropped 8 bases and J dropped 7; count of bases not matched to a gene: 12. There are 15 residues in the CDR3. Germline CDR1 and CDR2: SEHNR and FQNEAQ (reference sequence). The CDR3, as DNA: TGTGCCAGCGGAGCTTATAGACAGGGGAGTGAAAAACTGTTTTTT. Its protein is CASGAYRQGSEKLFF.

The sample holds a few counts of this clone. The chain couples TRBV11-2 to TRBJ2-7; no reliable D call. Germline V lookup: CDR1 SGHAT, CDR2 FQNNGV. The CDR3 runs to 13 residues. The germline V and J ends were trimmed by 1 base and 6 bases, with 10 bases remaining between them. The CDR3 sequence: CASSLAPRGEQYF. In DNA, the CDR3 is TGTGCCAGCAGCTTAGCCCCTCGAGGCGAGCAGTACTTC.

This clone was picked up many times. The CDR3 here is CASSRAGEGNEQFF. DNA for the CDR3: TGTGCCAGCAGCCGAGCGGGAGAGGGGAATGAGCAGTTCTTC. The V gene is TRBV11-2, the J gene TRBJ2-1; 8 bases fit TRBD2. In germline, CDR1 is SGHAT, CDR2 FQNNGV. The CDR3 covers 14 residues. The ends lost 5 bases at V and 7 bases at J; junction bases unmatched: 7.

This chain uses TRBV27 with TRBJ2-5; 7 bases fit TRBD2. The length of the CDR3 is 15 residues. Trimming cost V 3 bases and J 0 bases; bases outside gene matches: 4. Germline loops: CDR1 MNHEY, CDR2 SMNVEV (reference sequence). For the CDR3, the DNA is TGTGCCAGCAGTTTTGGTAGCGGGTACCAAGAGACCCAGTACTTC. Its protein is CASSFGSGYQETQYF.

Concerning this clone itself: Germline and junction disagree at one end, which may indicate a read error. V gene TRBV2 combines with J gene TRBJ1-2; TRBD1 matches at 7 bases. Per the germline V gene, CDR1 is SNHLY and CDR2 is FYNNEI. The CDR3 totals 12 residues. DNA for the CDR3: TGTGCAAGCACAGGGGTGAACTATGGCTACACCTTC. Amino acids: CASTGVNYGYTF. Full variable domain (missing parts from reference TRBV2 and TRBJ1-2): EPEVTQTPSHQVTQMGQEVILRCVPISNHLYFYWYRQILGQKVEFLVSFYNNEISEKSEIFDDQFSVERPDGSNFTLKIRSTKLEDSAMYFCASTGVNYGYTFGSGTRLTVV.

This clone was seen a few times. The CDR3 nucleotides read TGCAGCGTGGGGACAGACGGAAACACCATATATTTT. Its translation is CSVGTDGNTIYF. J is TRBJ1-3 and V is TRBV29-1, with TRBD1 matching over 7 bases. Per germline, CDR1 SQVTM and CDR2 ANQGSEA. V lost 6 bases and J lost 4; bases outside the gene matches: 3. There are 12 residues in the CDR3.

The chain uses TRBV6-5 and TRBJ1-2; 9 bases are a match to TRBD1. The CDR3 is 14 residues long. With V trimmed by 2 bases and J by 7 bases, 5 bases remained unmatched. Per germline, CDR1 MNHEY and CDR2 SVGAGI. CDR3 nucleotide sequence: TGTGCCAGCAGTTACGGCGGACAGGGGCTTGGCTACACCTTC. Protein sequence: CASSYGGQGLGYTF.

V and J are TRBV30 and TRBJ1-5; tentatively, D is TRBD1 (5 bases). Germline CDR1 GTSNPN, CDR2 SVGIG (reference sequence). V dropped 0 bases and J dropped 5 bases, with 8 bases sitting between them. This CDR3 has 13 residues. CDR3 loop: CAWSVQEYQPQHF. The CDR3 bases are TGTGCCTGGAGTGTACAGGAATATCAGCCCCAGCATTTT.

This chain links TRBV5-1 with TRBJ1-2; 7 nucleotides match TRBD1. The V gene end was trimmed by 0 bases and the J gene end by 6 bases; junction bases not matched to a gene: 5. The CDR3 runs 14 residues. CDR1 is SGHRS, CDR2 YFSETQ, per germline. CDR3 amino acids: CASSLGQGLDGYTF. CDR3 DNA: TGCGCCAGCAGCTTGGGACAGGGCTTGGATGGCTACACCTTC.

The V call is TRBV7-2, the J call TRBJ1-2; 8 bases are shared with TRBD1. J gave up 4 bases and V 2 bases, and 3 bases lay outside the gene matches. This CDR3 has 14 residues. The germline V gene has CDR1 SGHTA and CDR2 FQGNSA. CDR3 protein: CASSLMGQAYGYTF. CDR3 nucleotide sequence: TGTGCCAGCAGCTTAATGGGACAGGCCTATGGCTACACCTTC.

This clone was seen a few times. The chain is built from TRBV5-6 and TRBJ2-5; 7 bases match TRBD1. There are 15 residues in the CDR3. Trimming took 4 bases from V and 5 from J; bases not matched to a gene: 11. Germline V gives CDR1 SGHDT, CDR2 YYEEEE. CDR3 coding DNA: TGTGCCAGCAGCCCGACGGGACAGTTCTGGGAGACCCAGTACTTC. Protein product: CASSPTGQFWETQYF.

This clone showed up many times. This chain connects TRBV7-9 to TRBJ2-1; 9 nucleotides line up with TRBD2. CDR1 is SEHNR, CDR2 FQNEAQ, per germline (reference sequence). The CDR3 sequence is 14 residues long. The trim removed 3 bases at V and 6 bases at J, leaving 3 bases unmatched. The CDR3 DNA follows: TGTGCCAGCAGCTTGACTAGCGGCTCCAATGAGCAGTTCTTC. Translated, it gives CASSLTSGSNEQFF. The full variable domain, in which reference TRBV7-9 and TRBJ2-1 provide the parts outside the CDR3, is DTGVSQNPRHKITKRGQNVTFRCDPISEHNRLYWYRQTLGQGPEFLTYFQNEAQLEKSRLLSDRFSAERPKGSFSTLEIQRTEQGDSAMYLCASSLTSGSNEQFFGPGTRLTVL.

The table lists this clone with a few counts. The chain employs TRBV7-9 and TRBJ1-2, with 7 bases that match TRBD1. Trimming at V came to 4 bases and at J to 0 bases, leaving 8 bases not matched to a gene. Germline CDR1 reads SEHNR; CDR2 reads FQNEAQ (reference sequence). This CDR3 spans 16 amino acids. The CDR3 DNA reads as TGTGCCAGCAGCTACTTCGGACAGGCTTCTAACTATGGCTACACCTTC. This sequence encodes CASSYFGQASNYGYTF.

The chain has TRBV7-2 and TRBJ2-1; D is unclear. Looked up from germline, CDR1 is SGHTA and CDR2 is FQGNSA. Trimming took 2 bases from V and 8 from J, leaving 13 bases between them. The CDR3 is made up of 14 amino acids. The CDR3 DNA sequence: TGTGCCAGCAGCTTAACGCTCGAGAGCTATGAGCAGTTCTTC. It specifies CASSLTLESYEQFF.